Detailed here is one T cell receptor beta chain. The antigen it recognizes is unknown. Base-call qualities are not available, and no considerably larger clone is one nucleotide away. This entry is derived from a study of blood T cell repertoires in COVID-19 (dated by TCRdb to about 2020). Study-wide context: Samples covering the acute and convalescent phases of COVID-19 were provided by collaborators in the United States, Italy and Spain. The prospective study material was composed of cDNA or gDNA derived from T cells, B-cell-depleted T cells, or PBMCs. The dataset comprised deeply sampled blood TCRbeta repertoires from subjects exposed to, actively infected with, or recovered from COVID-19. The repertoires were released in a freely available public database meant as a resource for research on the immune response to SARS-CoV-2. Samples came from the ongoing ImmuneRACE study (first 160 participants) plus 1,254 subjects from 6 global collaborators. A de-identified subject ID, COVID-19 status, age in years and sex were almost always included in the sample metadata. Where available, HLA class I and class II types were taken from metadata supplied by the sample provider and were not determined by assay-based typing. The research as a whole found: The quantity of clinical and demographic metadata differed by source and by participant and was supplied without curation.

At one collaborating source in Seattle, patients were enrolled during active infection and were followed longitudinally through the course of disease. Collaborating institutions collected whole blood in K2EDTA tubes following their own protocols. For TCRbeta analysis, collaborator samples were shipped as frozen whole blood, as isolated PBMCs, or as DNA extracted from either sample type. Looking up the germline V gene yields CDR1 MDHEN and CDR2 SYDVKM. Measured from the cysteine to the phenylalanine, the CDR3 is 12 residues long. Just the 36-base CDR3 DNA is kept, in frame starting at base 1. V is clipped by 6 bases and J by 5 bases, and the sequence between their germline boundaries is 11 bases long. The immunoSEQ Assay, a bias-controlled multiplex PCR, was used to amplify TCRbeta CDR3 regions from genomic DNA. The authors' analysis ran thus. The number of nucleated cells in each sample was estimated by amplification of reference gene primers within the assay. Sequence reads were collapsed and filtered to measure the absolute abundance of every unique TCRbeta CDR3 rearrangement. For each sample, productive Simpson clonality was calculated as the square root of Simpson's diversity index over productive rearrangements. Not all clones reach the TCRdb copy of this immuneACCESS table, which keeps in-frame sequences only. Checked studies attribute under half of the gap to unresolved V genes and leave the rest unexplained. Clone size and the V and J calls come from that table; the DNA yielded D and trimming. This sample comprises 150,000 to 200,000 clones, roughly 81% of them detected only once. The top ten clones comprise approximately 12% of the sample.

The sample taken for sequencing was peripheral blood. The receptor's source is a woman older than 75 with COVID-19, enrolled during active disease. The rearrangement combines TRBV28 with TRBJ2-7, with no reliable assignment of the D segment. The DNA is TGTGCCAGCAGATCACCCAGGAACGAGCAGTACTTC. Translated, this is CASRSPRNEQYF.